These T cell receptor beta chains were read from a single sample in a study of OX40 agonist ivuxolimab in advanced cancers. This table comes from immunoSEQ multiplex PCR, and its TCRdb copy is limited to in-frame clones, with some not included. The sample records tens of thousands of clones, about 90% being singletons. Sequences were derived from CD4+ or CD8+ T cells sorted from blood, sampled in a trial of the OX40 agonist ivuxolimab. The receptors were sampled from an adult with an advanced solid tumor such as melanoma, head and neck, liver or kidney cancer. Both conserved end residues are part of each CDR3. D genes are given only for firm matches. Clone size is given for some rows only: seen once, a few or many times, or a class if the clone is expanded.

D gene | clone size | J gene | V gene | CDR3 DNA | CDR3 protein
TRBD2 | - | TRBJ2-5 | TRBV6-1 | TGTGCCAGCAGTGAAGGACTAGCTCGGCGGCAAGAGACCCAGTACTTC | CASSEGLARRQETQYF
- | - | TRBJ2-6 | TRBV7-9 | TGTGCCAGCAGCTTAACAGGAGAGTCTGGGGCCAACGTCCTGACTTTC | CASSLTGESGANVLTF
TRBD2 | - | TRBJ2-1 | TRBV12-5 | TGTGCTAGTGGTTTTTTTGGGGGAGGGCGATCCAATGAGCAGTTCTTC | CASGFFGGGRSNEQFF
TRBD1 | once | TRBJ1-5 | TRBV27 | TGTGCCAGCAGGCCAACGACAGGGACTCAAGTGCAGCCCCAGCATTTT | CASRPTTGTQVQPQHF
TRBD1 | - | TRBJ1-6 | TRBV2 | TGTGCCAGCAGCCAGGGACAGGTAGATAATTCACCCCTCCACTTT | CASSQGQVDNSPLHF
- | - | TRBJ2-1 | TRBV15 | TGTGCCACCAGCAGAGGCGGGACCTCCTACAATGAGCAGTTCTTC | CATSRGGTSYNEQFF
TRBD1 | - | TRBJ1-6 | TRBV27 | TGTGCCAGCAGTAAACAGGGGAATTCACCCCTCCACTTT | CASSKQGNSPLHF
- | - | TRBJ2-6 | TRBV5-1 | TGCGCCAGCAGCTCGGACTCTGGGGCCAACGTCCTGACTTTC | CASSSDSGANVLTF
- | few | TRBJ2-2 | TRBV4-2 | TGTGCCAGCAGCCAACCAGGCACCGGGGAGCTGTTTTTT | CASSQPGTGELFF
- | - | TRBJ2-5 | TRBV7-9 | TGTGCCAGCAGCTTTCAGGGAGAGACCCAGTACTTC | CASSFQGETQYF
- | - | TRBJ1-2 | TRBV30 | TGTGCCTTGTCCCCAGGCTGGAACTATGGCTACACCTTC | CALSPGWNYGYTF
- | - | TRBJ2-3 | TRBV20-1 | TGCAGTGCCCTCACAGATACGCAGTATTTT | CSALTDTQYF
- | - | TRBJ1-5 | TRBV5-5 | TGTGCCAGCAGCCAAAGTGGGGGAAGCCAGAATAGCAATCAGCCCCAGCATTTT | CASSQSGGSQNSNQPQHF
- | - | TRBJ2-3 | TRBV6-1 | TGTGCCAGCAGTGAAGGTGGTGATACGCAGTATTTT | CASSEGGDTQYF
- | - | TRBJ2-2 | TRBV14 | TGTGCCAGCAGCCAAGTTCGGGTGAACACCGGGGAGCTGTTTTTT | CASSQVRVNTGELFF
- | few | TRBJ1-1 | TRBV28 | TGTGCCAGCAGTCCCCCATCCGGGAACGCTGAAGCTTTCTTT | CASSPPSGNAEAFF
- | once | TRBJ2-6 | TRBV10-3 | TGTGCCATCAGCGATGGGGGCAGGTCTGGGGCCAACGTCCTGACTTTC | CAISDGGRSGANVLTF
- | - | TRBJ2-5 | TRBV19 | TGTGCCAGTAGTAGCGGGCTCCTCCAAGAGACCCAGTACTTC | CASSSGLLQETQYF
- | - | TRBJ1-6 | TRBV7-8 | TGTGCCAGCAGCTTAGTCGACAGCTCCTATAATTCACCCCTCCACTTT | CASSLVDSSYNSPLHF
- | - | TRBJ1-2 | TRBV7-3 | TGTGCCAGCAGCTTATATGGGGTGGAAGATGGCTACACCTTC | CASSLYGVEDGYTF
TRBD2 | - | TRBJ2-1 | TRBV28 | TGTGCCAGCAGTTTCGGGGGGGTTTCTAACTACAATGAGCAGTTCTTC | CASSFGGVSNYNEQFF
TRBD2 | - | TRBJ2-3 | TRBV7-3 | TGTGCCAGCAGCTTAAGGGGACTAGCGGGAGTGGCAGATACGCAGTATTTT | CASSLRGLAGVADTQYF
- | - | TRBJ1-3 | TRBV7-9 | TGTGCCAGCAGCTTTAGACAGAACTCTGGAAACACCATATATTTT | CASSFRQNSGNTIYF
- | - | TRBJ2-1 | TRBV5-1 | TGCGCCAGCAGCCCGGATGGGGTGTTCTCCTACAATGAGCAGTTCTTC | CASSPDGVFSYNEQFF
- | - | TRBJ2-7 | TRBV7-2 | TGTGCCAGCAGCTTAGCGGCGGATTCCTACGAGCAGTACTTC | CASSLAADSYEQYF